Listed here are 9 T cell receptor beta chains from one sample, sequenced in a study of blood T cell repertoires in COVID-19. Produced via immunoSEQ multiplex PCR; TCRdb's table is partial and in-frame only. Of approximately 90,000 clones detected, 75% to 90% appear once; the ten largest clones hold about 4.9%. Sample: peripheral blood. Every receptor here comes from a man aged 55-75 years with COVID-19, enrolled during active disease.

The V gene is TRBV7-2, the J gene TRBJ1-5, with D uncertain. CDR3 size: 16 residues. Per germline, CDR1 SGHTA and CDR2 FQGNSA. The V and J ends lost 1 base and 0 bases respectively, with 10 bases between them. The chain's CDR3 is CASSLVGGNSNQPQHF. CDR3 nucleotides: TGTGCCAGCAGCTTAGTCGGCGGAAATAGCAATCAGCCCCAGCATTTT.

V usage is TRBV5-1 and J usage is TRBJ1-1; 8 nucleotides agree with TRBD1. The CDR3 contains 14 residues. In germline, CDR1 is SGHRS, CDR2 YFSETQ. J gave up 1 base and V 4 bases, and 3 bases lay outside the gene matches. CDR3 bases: TGCGCCAGCAGCGGGGGGACAGGGAACACTGAAGCTTTCTTT. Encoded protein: CASSGGTGNTEAFF.

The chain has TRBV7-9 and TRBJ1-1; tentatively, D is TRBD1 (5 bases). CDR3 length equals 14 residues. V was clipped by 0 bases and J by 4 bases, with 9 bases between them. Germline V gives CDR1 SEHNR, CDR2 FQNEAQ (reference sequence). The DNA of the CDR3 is TGTGCCAGCAGCTTAGCGGGAGGGACCACTGAAGCTTTCTTT. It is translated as CASSLAGGTTEAFF.

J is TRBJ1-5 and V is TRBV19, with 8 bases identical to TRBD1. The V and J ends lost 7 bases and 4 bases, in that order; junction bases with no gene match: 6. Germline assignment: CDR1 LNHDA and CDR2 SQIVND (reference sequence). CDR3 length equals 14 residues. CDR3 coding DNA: TGTGCCAGTACCCCTGACAGGGGAAATCAGCCCCAGCATTTT. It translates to CASTPDRGNQPQHF.

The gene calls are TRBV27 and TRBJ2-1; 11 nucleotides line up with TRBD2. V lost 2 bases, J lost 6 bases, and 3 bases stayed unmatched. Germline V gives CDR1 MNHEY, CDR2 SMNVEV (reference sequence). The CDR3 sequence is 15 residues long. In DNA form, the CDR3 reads TGTGCCAGCAGTTTAATAGCGGGAGGGTCCAATGAGCAGTTCTTC. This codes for CASSLIAGGSNEQFF.

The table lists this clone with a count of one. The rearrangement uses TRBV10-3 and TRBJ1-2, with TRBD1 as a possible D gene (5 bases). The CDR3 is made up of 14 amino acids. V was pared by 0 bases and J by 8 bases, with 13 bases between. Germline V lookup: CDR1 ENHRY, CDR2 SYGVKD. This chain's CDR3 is CAISESLTSGGYTF. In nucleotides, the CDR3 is TGTGCCATCAGTGAGTCTTTGACCTCAGGGGGCTACACCTTC.

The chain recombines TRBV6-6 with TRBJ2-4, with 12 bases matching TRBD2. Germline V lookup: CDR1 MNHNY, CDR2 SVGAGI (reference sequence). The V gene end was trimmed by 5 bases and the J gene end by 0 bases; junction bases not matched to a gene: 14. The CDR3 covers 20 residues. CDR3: CASSQLFGTSGRLAKNIQYF. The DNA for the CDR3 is TGTGCCAGCAGTCAACTTTTTGGGACTAGCGGGCGGTTAGCCAAAAACATTCAGTACTTC.

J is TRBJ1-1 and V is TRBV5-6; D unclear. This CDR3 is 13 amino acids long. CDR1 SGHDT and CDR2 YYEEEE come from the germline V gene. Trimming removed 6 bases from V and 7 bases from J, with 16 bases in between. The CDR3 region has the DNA TGTGCCAGCAAGACCGGGAGCCGCAGTGAAGCTTTCTTT. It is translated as CASKTGSRSEAFF.

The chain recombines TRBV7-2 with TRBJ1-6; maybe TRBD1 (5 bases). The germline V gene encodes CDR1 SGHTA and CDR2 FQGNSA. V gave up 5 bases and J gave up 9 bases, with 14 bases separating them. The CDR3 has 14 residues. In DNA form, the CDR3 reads TGTGCCAGCAGCCTCCCTGGGGGGGGTTCACCCCTCCACTTT. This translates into CASSLPGGGSPLHF.